This T cell receptor beta chain came from a study of T-cell reconstitution after alpha-beta-depleted transplantation in children. Study outcomes and limitations: Several patients had high TCRbeta diversity at day 60; it came from surviving recipient T cells and thymic progenitors. Counts and diversity of T cells one year after transplant came mostly from newly produced T cells. Several hundred rapidly expanded clones from non-depleted graft cells reportedly supplied alpha-beta T cells about two months post-transplant.

About this clonotype: What it binds is unknown.

The ends lost 3 bases at V and 3 bases at J; junction bases unmatched: 4. The CDR3 contains 15 residues. Per the germline V gene, CDR1 is SGDLS and CDR2 is YYNGEE. Preparation of the TCRbeta library used unique molecular identifiers. TCRdb reanalysed the PCR reads using MiXCR and keeps one entry per CDR3 protein. The data show roughly 200,000 distinct CDR3 sequences, 5.5% to 7% seen once. The receptor was isolated from a boy between 2 and 10 years old with acute lymphoblastic leukemia, due to receive a stem cell transplant. This specimen consisted of PBMCs, obtained before TCRalphabeta/CD19-depleted stem cell transplant. V gene TRBV9 combines with J gene TRBJ2-3, with 10 bases that match TRBD2. The CDR3: CASSEPGLATDTQYF. In nucleotides, the CDR3 is TGTGCCAGCAGCGAGCCGGGACTAGCGACAGATACGCAGTATTTT.